The T cell receptor (beta chain) under discussion was sequenced for a study of control samples from healthy donors and cancer patients. Method: immunoSEQ multiplex PCR; TCRdb's copy keeps in-frame clones and lacks some. The sample holds more than 95,000 clones, 87% seen once. The CDR3 runs to 14 residues. In germline, CDR1 is MNHEY, CDR2 SVGAGI. Germline trimming cut 6 bases from V and 3 bases from J; bases unmatched to any gene: 4. The chain uses TRBV6-5 and TRBJ1-5; 8 nucleotides match TRBD1. The sequence was obtained from a man aged 35-49 years in good health. Sequenced input: blood. The CDR3 loop reads CASSRQGNNQPQHF. CDR3 DNA: TGTGCCAGCAGCAGACAGGGGAACAATCAGCCCCAGCATTTT.